This T cell receptor (beta chain) comes out of a study of type 1 regulatory T cells listed by TCRdb under 2021. Regarding the study in general: The study characterized an in vitro protocol that generated a Tr1-enriched, alloantigen-specific CD4 T cell product named T-allo10. Patients with hematological malignancies who were receiving allogeneic hematopoietic stem cell transplantation were the group in which T-allo10 was being clinically evaluated.

T-allo10 cells derived from donors were reported to be host alloantigen-specific and anergic, and to suppress in an alloantigen-specific manner. Sequencing relied on an Illumina MiSeq. TCRdb itself trimmed the public reads at Q25 with fastp, ran MiXCR and retained productive beta chains. Under each unique CDR3 protein, matching rows form one entry showing the most common genes and DNA. This sample holds about 68,000 distinct CDR3 sequences; 63% were observed only once. About 8% of the sample belongs to the ten largest clones. This clonotype turned up a few times. The antigen it recognizes is unknown. No per-base quality is available; no much larger clone lies one base away. Sequencing input: cultured T cells, either the whole culture or a sorted T cell fraction (not recorded which). The cell subset or site label here, explained by the study, means: Tr1-enriched cell product generated in vitro against host alloantigens. This TCR was sampled from a human donor in good health.

The sequence in DNA is TGTGCCAGCAGTTTAGGGGTCAGAAACACCGGGGAGCTGTTTTTT. The resulting protein is CASSLGVRNTGELFF. Here the chain combines TRBV12-3 or TRBV12-4 and TRBJ2-2; the D gene assignment is ambiguous. Relative to germline, V is 1 base shorter and J is 2 bases shorter, with 8 bases between their ends. From the cysteine through the phenylalanine, the CDR3 covers 15 amino acids. Only the CDR3 DNA stays, 45 bases, in frame from base 1.